This TCR beta chain was identified during a study of T cells in localized non-small cell lung cancer. The length of the CDR3 is 18 residues. Germline lookup yields CDR1 SEHNR and CDR2 FQNEAQ (reference sequence). The V gene end was trimmed by 3 bases and the J gene end by 4 bases; junction bases not matched to a gene: 9. Assay: immunoSEQ multiplex PCR; the TCRdb copy retains only in-frame clones and omits some. The table has some 25,000 clones, 65% to 85% seen once; the top ten hold approximately 10%. V gene TRBV7-9 combines with J gene TRBJ2-1; 13 bases align to TRBD2. The source of this sequence is a man aged 40-75 years with stage III squamous cell lung carcinoma. Material: peripheral blood, obtained before any cancer treatment. In nucleotides, the CDR3 is TGTGCCAGCAGCTTCCCGACTAGCGGGGGGACCTTATACAATGAGCAGTTCTTC. Its translation: CASSFPTSGGTLYNEQFF.